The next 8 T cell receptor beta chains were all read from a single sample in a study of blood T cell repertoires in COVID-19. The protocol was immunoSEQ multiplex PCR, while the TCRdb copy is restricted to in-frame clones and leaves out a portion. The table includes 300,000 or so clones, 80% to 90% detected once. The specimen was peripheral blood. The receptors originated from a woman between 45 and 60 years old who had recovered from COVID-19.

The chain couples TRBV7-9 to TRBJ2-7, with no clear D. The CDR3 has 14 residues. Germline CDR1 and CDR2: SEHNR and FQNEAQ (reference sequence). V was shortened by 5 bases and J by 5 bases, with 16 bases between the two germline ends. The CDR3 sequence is CASSPILMVHEQYF. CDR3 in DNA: TGTGCCAGCAGCCCGATACTGATGGTCCACGAGCAGTACTTC.

This chain's CDR3 is CASSPPGHLYEQYF. CDR3 DNA sequence: TGTGCCAGTAGCCCCCCGGGACATCTCTACGAGCAGTACTTC. This chain links TRBV19 with TRBJ2-7; TRBD1 is a possible D gene (6 bases). The CDR3 runs 14 residues. V was clipped by 6 bases and J by 3 bases, with 15 bases between them. CDR1 and CDR2 (germline): LNHDA, SQIVND (reference sequence).

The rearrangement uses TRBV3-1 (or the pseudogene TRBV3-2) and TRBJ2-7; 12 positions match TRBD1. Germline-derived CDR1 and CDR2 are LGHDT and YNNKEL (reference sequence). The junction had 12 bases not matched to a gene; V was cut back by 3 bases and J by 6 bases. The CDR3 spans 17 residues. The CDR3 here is CASSQEGQGAYRSEQYF. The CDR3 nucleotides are TGTGCCAGCAGCCAGGAGGGACAGGGGGCTTATCGCTCCGAGCAGTACTTC.

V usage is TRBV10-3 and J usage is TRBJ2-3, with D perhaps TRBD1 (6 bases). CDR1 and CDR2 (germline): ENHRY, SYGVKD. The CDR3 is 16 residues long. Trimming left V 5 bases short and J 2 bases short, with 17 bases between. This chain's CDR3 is CAISTFLRGTTDTQYF. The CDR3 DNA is TGTGCCATCAGTACATTTTTGAGGGGGACCACAGATACGCAGTATTTT.

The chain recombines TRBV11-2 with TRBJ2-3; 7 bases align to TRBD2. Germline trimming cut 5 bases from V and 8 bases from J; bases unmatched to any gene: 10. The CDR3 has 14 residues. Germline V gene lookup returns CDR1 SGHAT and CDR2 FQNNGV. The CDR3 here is CASSQIAGWGTQYF. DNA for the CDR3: TGTGCCAGCAGCCAAATAGCGGGCTGGGGTACGCAGTATTTT.

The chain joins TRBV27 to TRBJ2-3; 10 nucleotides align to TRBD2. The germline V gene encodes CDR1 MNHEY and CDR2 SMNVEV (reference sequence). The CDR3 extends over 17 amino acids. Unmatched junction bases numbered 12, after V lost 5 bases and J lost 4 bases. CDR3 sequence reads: CASSPSSLAGFPDTQYF. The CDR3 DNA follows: TGTGCCAGCAGTCCCTCCTCACTAGCGGGGTTCCCAGATACGCAGTATTTT.

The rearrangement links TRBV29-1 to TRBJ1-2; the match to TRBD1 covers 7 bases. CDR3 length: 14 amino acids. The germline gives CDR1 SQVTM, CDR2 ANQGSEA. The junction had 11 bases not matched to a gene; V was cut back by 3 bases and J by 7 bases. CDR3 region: CSVDRLLTGFGYTF. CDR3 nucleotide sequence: TGCAGCGTTGACCGACTCTTGACAGGGTTTGGCTACACCTTC.

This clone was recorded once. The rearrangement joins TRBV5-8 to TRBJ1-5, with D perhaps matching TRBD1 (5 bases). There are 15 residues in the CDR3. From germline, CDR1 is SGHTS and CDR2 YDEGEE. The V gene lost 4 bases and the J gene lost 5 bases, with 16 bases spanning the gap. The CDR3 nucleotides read TGTGCCAGCAGCCTCAGGGATTCGGTCCATCAGCCCCAGCATTTT. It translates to CASSLRDSVHQPQHF.